This T cell receptor (beta chain) is drawn from a study of blood T cells in healthy people across ages. This clonotype has only a few counts. Its antigen remains unidentified. The CDR3 covers 12 residues. CDR1 is SQVTM and CDR2 is ANQGSEA in the germline V gene. Between the trimmed V and J ends, which lost 4 bases and 6 bases, there was a span of 10 bases. Study-wide results and caveats: Aged donors had fewer naive CD4+ cells and lower diversity than long-lived donors. Measured against age, TCR beta diversity per million T cells decreased in a roughly linear manner. Changes seen in expanded clonotypes were possibly confounded by donor CMV status left unknown.

It was with a sample-barcoded 5' primer and a J-beta primer mix that a second PCR of roughly 7 to 11 cycles was run. A template-switch adaptor containing 12 random nucleotides labeled each cDNA molecule. From the 5' RACE reads, TCRdb called clonotypes with MiXCR, one entry per CDR3 protein. The sample carries 1.5 million to 2 million distinct CDR3 sequences, over 25% recorded once. The source is a woman aged 30 to 39 in good health. The source material was blood. The J gene is TRBJ1-5, the V gene TRBV29-1, with a tentative D call TRBD1 (6 bases). The chain's CDR3 is CSVAQGSQPQHF. DNA for the CDR3: TGCAGCGTTGCACAGGGCTCTCAGCCCCAGCATTTT.